The next 27 T cell receptor beta chains were all read from a single sample in a study of cytomegalovirus exposure and HLA in healthy donors. The PCR was carried out with 60 Vbeta primers and 13 Jbeta primers. TCRdb's copy holds only in-frame clones and misses some; the assay was immunoSEQ multiplex PCR. The sample carries about 170,000 clones, about 80% recorded once. Sequenced input: PBMCs. Receptors were obtained from a woman aged 45-65 years in good health and CMV-seropositive.

The CDR3, as DNA: TGTGCCAGCAGGAGGACAGGGGGGTTTGACGAGCAGTACTTC. Its translation: CASRRTGGFDEQYF. The rearrangement uses TRBV2 and TRBJ2-7, with 10 bases fitting TRBD1. This CDR3 is 14 amino acids long. Germline lookup yields CDR1 SNHLY and CDR2 FYNNEI. J was trimmed by 5 bases and V by 6 bases; bases with no gene match: 7.

The chain combines TRBV7-2 with TRBJ1-6, with 7 bases aligning to TRBD1. Trimming took 4 bases from V and 1 from J; bases not matched to a gene: 1. This CDR3 is 15 amino acids long. Looked up from germline, CDR1 is SGHTA and CDR2 is FQGNSA. The CDR3 reads CASSYRGSYNSPLHF. CDR3 DNA sequence: TGTGCCAGCAGCTACAGGGGTTCCTATAATTCACCCCTCCACTTT.

The V and J genes are TRBV10-2 and TRBJ1-5; 9 bases are shared with TRBD1. The CDR3 contains 16 residues. Per germline, CDR1 WSHSY and CDR2 SAAADI. V shed 7 bases, J shed 3 bases, and the junction held 10 bases outside the gene matches. Written as DNA, the CDR3 is TGCGCCAGCACCCGCGGGGGACAGGGAATCAATCAGCCCCAGCATTTT. Amino acid sequence: CASTRGGQGINQPQHF.

This clone was recorded only once. This chain connects TRBV5-1 to TRBJ1-1; the match to TRBD1 covers 9 bases. Looked up from germline, CDR1 is SGHRS and CDR2 is YFSETQ. V lost 4 bases, J lost 1 base, and 8 bases stayed unmatched. CDR3 length: 16 residues. CDR3 sequence: CASSARTGVQNTEAFF. For the CDR3, the DNA is TGCGCCAGCAGCGCCCGGACAGGGGTCCAGAACACTGAAGCTTTCTTT.

The genes are TRBV30 and TRBJ1-1; the D is unclear. The V end lost 0 bases, the J end lost 11 bases, and 13 bases lay between the germline ends. Germline V gene data show CDR1 as GTSNPN and CDR2 as SVGIG (reference sequence). The CDR3 extends over 12 amino acids. The CDR3 is CAWSVRRGMAFF. CDR3 coding DNA: TGTGCCTGGAGTGTACGGCGGGGTATGGCTTTCTTT.

The chain links TRBV6-5 to TRBJ1-2, with 8 bases identical to TRBD1. Per the germline V gene, CDR1 is MNHEY and CDR2 is SVGAGI. The CDR3 has 14 residues. The J segment lost 4 bases and the V segment lost 7 bases, leaving 8 bases of the junction unmatched. In DNA form, the CDR3 reads TGTGCCAGCAAACCTCCACAGGGGGTCTATGGCTACACCTTC. Residues: CASKPPQGVYGYTF.

The chain combines TRBV10-3 with TRBJ2-3; 7 bases are shared with TRBD2. Trimming took 4 bases from V and 4 from J; bases not matched to a gene: 5. The germline V gene has CDR1 ENHRY and CDR2 SYGVKD. The CDR3 has 14 amino acids. The CDR3 loop reads CAISGREIPDTQYF. The CDR3 DNA reads as TGTGCCATCAGTGGGCGGGAGATACCAGATACGCAGTATTTT.

This rearrangement joins TRBV18 to TRBJ2-3; 8 bases map to TRBD1. V was pared by 3 bases and J by 3 bases, with 8 bases of the junction left unmatched. CDR3 length: 16 amino acids. Germline CDR1 is KGHSH and CDR2 is LQKENI. This CDR3 is CASSPVRTGTTDTQYF. In DNA, the CDR3 is TGTGCCAGCTCACCGGTCAGGACAGGGACTACAGATACGCAGTATTTT.

The J gene is TRBJ2-3, the V gene TRBV5-1, with 9 bases matching TRBD2. CDR3 length equals 16 residues. CDR1 and CDR2 (germline): SGHRS, YFSETQ. The junction had 5 bases not matched to a gene; V was cut back by 0 bases and J by 3 bases. The CDR3 bases are TGCGCCAGCAGCTTGGGGTTTAGCGGGGGAACAGATACGCAGTATTTT. Translating it yields CASSLGFSGGTDTQYF.

This clone appeared once. The rearrangement links TRBV5-6 to TRBJ1-5; D unclear. Per germline, CDR1 SGHDT and CDR2 YYEEEE. The CDR3 has 13 residues. The V and J ends lost 4 bases and 4 bases respectively, with 9 bases between them. CDR3 DNA: TGTGCCAGCAGCCCCTACGGGAATCAGCCCCAGCATTTT. Translated: CASSPYGNQPQHF.

The chain combines TRBV4-3 with TRBJ1-5, with D tentatively TRBD1 (6 bases). The CDR3 covers 16 residues. V was clipped by 0 bases and J by 4 bases, with 13 bases between them. CDR1 is LGHNA, CDR2 YSLEER, per germline. The CDR3 protein is CASSQEAQGINQPQHF. The CDR3 nucleotides read TGCGCCAGCAGCCAAGAAGCTCAGGGGATTAATCAGCCCCAGCATTTT.

The V call is TRBV5-1, the J call TRBJ2-3; 9 bases are a match to TRBD1. The CDR3 contains 16 residues. The germline CDR1 and CDR2 sequences are SGHRS and YFSETQ. Unmatched junction bases numbered 3, after V lost 1 base and J lost 0 bases. The CDR3, as DNA: TGCGCCAGCAGCTTGAAGGGACAGGGTAGCACAGATACGCAGTATTTT. Protein sequence: CASSLKGQGSTDTQYF.

The rearrangement links TRBV18 to TRBJ2-3, with D possibly being TRBD2 (6 bases). From germline, CDR1 is KGHSH and CDR2 LQKENI. The V end was cut by 6 bases, the J end by 1 base, with 11 bases between. CDR3 length: 14 residues. The CDR3 spells CASSPSGGTDTQYF. CDR3 nucleotides: TGTGCCAGCTCCCCATCGGGAGGCACAGATACGCAGTATTTT.

The J gene is TRBJ1-5, the V gene TRBV2; TRBD1 might be the D (5 bases). This CDR3 is built from 15 residues. The germline V gene encodes CDR1 SNHLY and CDR2 FYNNEI. The germline V and J ends were trimmed by 7 bases and 1 base, with 14 bases remaining between them. CDR3 in amino acids: CASNFQGGSNQPQHF. CDR3 in DNA: TGTGCCAGCAACTTCCAGGGAGGGAGCAATCAGCCCCAGCATTTT.

The CDR3 sequence: CASSPLTEDGYTF. The DNA for the CDR3 is TGTGCCAGCTCACCACTGACAGAAGATGGCTACACCTTC. This sequence joins TRBV18 and TRBJ1-2; D might be TRBD1 (5 bases). Germline-derived CDR1 and CDR2 are KGHSH and LQKENI. Trimming took off 1 base at V and 6 bases at J, with 9 bases between the two ends. The CDR3 loop spans 13 amino acids.

The chain couples TRBV5-1 to TRBJ1-4; D is uncertain. With 0 bases removed from V and 7 bases from J, the gap between germline ends came to 7 bases. The germline CDR1 and CDR2 sequences are SGHRS and YFSETQ. The CDR3 runs 13 residues. The CDR3 here is CASSLGGSEKLFF. CDR3 coding DNA: TGCGCCAGCAGCTTGGGTGGGAGTGAAAAACTGTTTTTT.

This chain connects TRBV4-3 to TRBJ2-7; 8 bases fit TRBD1. Germline V gene sequence: CDR1 LGHNA, CDR2 YSLEER. Trimming cost V 0 bases and J 3 bases; bases outside gene matches: 7. This CDR3 contains 16 residues. Here the CDR3 DNA reads TGCGCCAGCAGCCAAGATTGGCCCGGGACAGGCTACGAGCAGTACTTC. It specifies CASSQDWPGTGYEQYF.

This chain connects TRBV23-1 to TRBJ1-1; unclear D gene. TRBV23-1 is classed as an ORF, of uncertain function. Trimming took off 6 bases at V and 1 base at J, with 9 bases between the two ends. The CDR3 has 13 amino acids. The CDR3 protein is CASRRRSNTEAFF. Written as DNA, the CDR3 is TGCGCCAGCAGAAGGAGGTCGAACACTGAAGCTTTCTTT.

This chain connects TRBV18 to TRBJ2-7; D might be TRBD2 (5 bases). The germline V and J ends were trimmed by 3 bases and 2 bases, with 11 bases remaining between them. This CDR3 comprises 14 residues. The germline V gene encodes CDR1 KGHSH and CDR2 LQKENI. CDR3 sequence: CASSPYDGAYEQYF. The CDR3 region has the DNA TGTGCCAGCTCACCTTACGACGGGGCCTACGAGCAGTACTTC.

This chain uses TRBV5-6 with TRBJ2-1; 10 bases agree with TRBD2. The germline gives CDR1 SGHDT, CDR2 YYEEEE. This CDR3 has 17 amino acids. V gave up 2 bases and J gave up 1 base; unmatched junction bases: 6. The CDR3 DNA is TGTGCCAGCAGCTTAAAAACTAGCGGGGCTTCCTACAATGAGCAGTTCTTC. Protein sequence: CASSLKTSGASYNEQFF.

The chain combines TRBV4-3 with TRBJ2-5, with a possible D match to TRBD1 (5 bases). Germline loops: CDR1 LGHNA, CDR2 YSLEER. The germline V and J ends were trimmed by 0 bases and 7 bases, with 15 bases remaining between them. CDR3 length equals 15 residues. In DNA, the CDR3 is TGCGCCAGCAGCCAAGATCTGGAAAGGGGAAGGACCCAGTACTTC. Translation: CASSQDLERGRTQYF.

V and J are TRBV28 and TRBJ1-2; D is perhaps TRBD1 (5 bases). V lost 5 bases and J lost 8, with 12 bases in between. The CDR3 is 12 amino acids. The germline V gene encodes CDR1 MDHEN and CDR2 SYDVKM. The chain's CDR3 is CASSAISGGYTF. In DNA form, the CDR3 reads TGTGCCAGCAGTGCCATATCAGGGGGCTACACCTTC.

This chain connects TRBV5-1 to TRBJ2-5; weak D call: TRBD1 (6 bases). The CDR3 spans 15 residues. The ends were cut back, 2 bases at V and 5 bases at J, with 16 bases in the middle. Germline V gives CDR1 SGHRS, CDR2 YFSETQ. The CDR3 DNA reads as TGCGCCAGCAGCTTAAGGACAGCTGGTGGGGAGACCCAGTACTTC. This gives the protein CASSLRTAGGETQYF. Supplemented by reference TRBV5-1 and TRBJ2-5, the full variable domain reads KAGVTQTPRYLIKTRGQQVTLSCSPISGHRSVSWYQQTPGQGLQFLFEYFSETQRNKGNFPGRFSGRQFSNSRSEMNVSTLELGDSALYLCASSLRTAGGETQYFGPGTRLLVL.

The rearrangement uses TRBV4-3 and TRBJ2-1, with TRBD1 matching over 10 bases. The CDR3 is 17 residues long. Germline V lookup: CDR1 LGHNA, CDR2 YSLEER. With 1 base clipped from V and 4 bases from J, the junction kept 7 bases outside the gene matches. Here the CDR3 reads CASSQAPGQGPYNEQFF. CDR3 DNA: TGCGCCAGCAGCCAAGCTCCGGGACAGGGGCCTTACAATGAGCAGTTCTTC.

The rearrangement uses TRBV5-1 and TRBJ1-1; TRBD1 aligns across 7 bases. Germline V gene lookup returns CDR1 SGHRS and CDR2 YFSETQ. J lost 1 base, V lost 0 bases, and 3 bases had no gene match. The CDR3 loop spans 15 amino acids. This CDR3 reads CASSLGGQQNTEAFF. The CDR3 coding sequence is TGCGCCAGCAGCTTGGGGGGACAGCAGAACACTGAAGCTTTCTTT.

This clone was detected only a few times. The rearrangement joins TRBV4-3 to TRBJ1-1; D not certain. Germline values: CDR1 LGHNA, CDR2 YSLEER. The CDR3 contains 13 residues. Trimming took 4 bases from V and 1 from J, leaving 7 bases between them. CDR3 bases: TGCGCCAGCAGCCCCGTTAGGAACACTGAAGCTTTCTTT. As protein: CASSPVRNTEAFF.

The V call is TRBV7-9, the J call TRBJ1-1; D is unclear. The CDR3 totals 14 residues. Germline V gene sequence: CDR1 SEHNR, CDR2 FQNEAQ (reference sequence). With 5 bases removed from V and 1 base from J, the gap between germline ends came to 11 bases. The CDR3 here is CASSQVPPNTEAFF. The CDR3 nucleotides are TGTGCCAGCAGCCAGGTCCCACCGAACACTGAAGCTTTCTTT.